This is a list of T cell receptor beta chains from one sample in a study of identical twins. TCRdb passed the 5' RACE reads through MiXCR, listing each CDR3 protein once. The data hold a few hundred thousand distinct CDR3 sequences, with 9.6% observed a single time. Separately, the same data were catalogued under a study of yellow fever vaccine responses in identical twins.

Sequenced: PBMCs. The receptors stem from a woman aged 18-35 years in good health. Both conserved end residues are part of each CDR3. D genes are given only for firm matches.

v_call: TRBV4-2
j_call: TRBJ1-1
d_call: .
cdr3_aa: CASSQDWGSKAFF

v_call: TRBV7-9
j_call: TRBJ2-2
d_call: TRBD1
cdr3_aa: CASSLKGAIPNTGELFF

v_call: TRBV7-2
j_call: TRBJ2-5
d_call: TRBD1
cdr3_aa: CARPQGALRETQYF

v_call: TRBV5-1
j_call: TRBJ2-3
d_call: .
cdr3_aa: CASSSIQGDTQYF

v_call: TRBV3-1
j_call: TRBJ1-2
d_call: .
cdr3_aa: CASSQYGQNYGYTF

v_call: TRBV5-1
j_call: TRBJ2-6
d_call: .
cdr3_aa: CASSLISGAGANVLTF

v_call: TRBV28
j_call: TRBJ1-5
d_call: TRBD1
cdr3_aa: CAVIETGGVLRSNQPQHF

v_call: TRBV20-1
j_call: TRBJ2-1
d_call: TRBD2
cdr3_aa: CSARPGGRYGEQFF

v_call: TRBV27
j_call: TRBJ2-7
d_call: .
cdr3_aa: CASTERSKNEQYF

v_call: TRBV20-1
j_call: TRBJ1-2
d_call: .
cdr3_aa: CSARGVGRYYGYTF

v_call: TRBV20-1
j_call: TRBJ1-1
d_call: .
cdr3_aa: CSARVSGRFTEAFF

v_call: TRBV2
j_call: TRBJ2-1
d_call: .
cdr3_aa: CASSRGYRWDEQFF

v_call: TRBV28
j_call: TRBJ2-3
d_call: TRBD2
cdr3_aa: CASSLMGLAGTDTQYF

v_call: TRBV29-1
j_call: TRBJ2-7
d_call: TRBD1
cdr3_aa: CSAFQPGQGTYEQYF

v_call: TRBV3-1
j_call: TRBJ2-4
d_call: TRBD2
cdr3_aa: CASSQLTLGVAGGGINIQYF

v_call: TRBV5-1
j_call: TRBJ1-2
d_call: .
cdr3_aa: CASSPGQPGDYGYTF

v_call: TRBV2
j_call: TRBJ2-7
d_call: TRBD2
cdr3_aa: CASSKLAGGRGDEQYF

v_call: TRBV6-1
j_call: TRBJ1-1
d_call: .
cdr3_aa: CASSQNPWAEAFF

v_call: TRBV5-1
j_call: TRBJ2-2
d_call: .
cdr3_aa: CASSRLPGTGELFF

v_call: TRBV7-9
j_call: TRBJ2-7
d_call: TRBD1
cdr3_aa: CASSARTGGNYEQYF

v_call: TRBV7-2
j_call: TRBJ2-1
d_call: .
cdr3_aa: CASSVFRTGSYNEQFF

v_call: TRBV2
j_call: TRBJ2-2
d_call: .
cdr3_aa: CASSESRTGELFF

v_call: TRBV15
j_call: TRBJ1-1
d_call: .
cdr3_aa: CATSTRKAVSSTEAFF

v_call: TRBV20-1
j_call: TRBJ2-1
d_call: .
cdr3_aa: CSARDLRGVYNEQFF

v_call: TRBV7-8
j_call: TRBJ2-3
d_call: .
cdr3_aa: CASSLEAARTDTQYF

v_call: TRBV4-1
j_call: TRBJ2-1
d_call: .
cdr3_aa: CASSNPGRGTYNEQFF

v_call: TRBV11-2
j_call: TRBJ2-2
d_call: .
cdr3_aa: CASSSTAGRLPGELFF

v_call: TRBV4-1
j_call: TRBJ1-2
d_call: TRBD1
cdr3_aa: CASSPPGQVLYGYTF

v_call: TRBV19
j_call: TRBJ2-5
d_call: .
cdr3_aa: CASSIWGREETQYF

v_call: TRBV6-1
j_call: TRBJ2-7
d_call: TRBD1
cdr3_aa: CASSETGGGEQYF

v_call: TRBV6-2/TRBV6-3
j_call: TRBJ2-6
d_call: .
cdr3_aa: CASSYSGVSAGANVLTF

v_call: TRBV20-1
j_call: TRBJ1-1
d_call: .
cdr3_aa: CSARDAKGGNTEAFF

v_call: TRBV7-2
j_call: TRBJ2-1
d_call: .
cdr3_aa: CASSLAPGLREQFF

v_call: TRBV6-2/TRBV6-3
j_call: TRBJ2-3
d_call: .
cdr3_aa: CASSSTPGHSTDTQYF

v_call: TRBV5-6
j_call: TRBJ2-7
d_call: .
cdr3_aa: CASKDIGTAYEQYF

v_call: TRBV2
j_call: TRBJ2-1
d_call: TRBD2
cdr3_aa: CASLRLAGRNEQFF

v_call: TRBV29-1
j_call: TRBJ2-5
d_call: .
cdr3_aa: CSVVDFQETQYF

v_call: TRBV27
j_call: TRBJ2-5
d_call: .
cdr3_aa: CASSPLGGPVSETQYF

v_call: TRBV4-2
j_call: TRBJ2-1
d_call: .
cdr3_aa: CASSRVGSTPSYNEQFF

v_call: TRBV29-1
j_call: TRBJ2-1
d_call: TRBD2
cdr3_aa: CSVQSGRDHNEQFF

v_call: TRBV29-1
j_call: TRBJ1-5
d_call: .
cdr3_aa: CSAGQGEQPQHF

v_call: TRBV7-9
j_call: TRBJ1-1
d_call: .
cdr3_aa: CASSQTAGTEAFF

v_call: TRBV6-2/TRBV6-3
j_call: TRBJ2-5
d_call: TRBD2
cdr3_aa: CASSSLAGARQETQYF

v_call: TRBV28
j_call: TRBJ1-2
d_call: .
cdr3_aa: CATIGSSRRYGYTF

v_call: TRBV5-1
j_call: TRBJ1-5
d_call: .
cdr3_aa: CASSPRSNQPQHF

v_call: TRBV5-1
j_call: TRBJ2-6
d_call: TRBD1
cdr3_aa: CASRAGTGSGANVLTF

v_call: TRBV7-6
j_call: TRBJ2-7
d_call: TRBD1
cdr3_aa: CASSSYSGTGPYEQYF

v_call: TRBV9
j_call: TRBJ2-3
d_call: .
cdr3_aa: CASSPAGTPTSDTQYF

v_call: TRBV12-3/TRBV12-4
j_call: TRBJ2-2
d_call: .
cdr3_aa: CASSFGRSNTGELFF

v_call: TRBV7-2
j_call: TRBJ2-5
d_call: TRBD2
cdr3_aa: CASSWTSGGMVDETQYF

v_call: TRBV28
j_call: TRBJ2-5
d_call: .
cdr3_aa: CASSTPVAEETQYF

v_call: TRBV11-2
j_call: TRBJ2-2
d_call: .
cdr3_aa: CASSLDFLQANTGELFF

v_call: TRBV20-1
j_call: TRBJ1-1
d_call: .
cdr3_aa: CSARRNMGTEAFF

v_call: TRBV11-2
j_call: TRBJ2-7
d_call: .
cdr3_aa: CASRVDSSYEQYF